These T cell receptor beta chains were read from a single sample in a study of T cell responses to AZD1222 COVID-19 vaccine. The protocol was immunoSEQ multiplex PCR, while the TCRdb copy is restricted to in-frame clones and leaves out a portion. Of more than 95,000 clones in the sample, less than 95% were seen once. The sequencing here drew on peripheral blood, taken on day 0 of AZD1222 vaccination. These receptors were collected from an adult in good health. Both conserved end residues are part of each CDR3. The order of the fields is J gene, V gene, CDR3 protein.

TRBJ1-4 TRBV7-9 CASSLEPGRGEKLFF
TRBJ1-4 TRBV5-4 CASSLFGGGEKLFF
TRBJ2-7 TRBV20-1 CSASGGLAGGPSSYEQYF
TRBJ2-7 TRBV5-6 CASSPSRDSLYEQYF
TRBJ2-1 TRBV29-1 CSAPGLAGGNEQFF
TRBJ2-6 TRBV27 CASSPPRRVAGANVLTF
TRBJ2-1 TRBV28 CASNPIVGGPYNEQFF
TRBJ2-3 TRBV4-1 CASSQDRTGVTDTQYF
TRBJ1-5 TRBV27 CASSLSGQGGNQPQHF
TRBJ1-1 TRBV6-1 CASSDSAWAEAFF
TRBJ1-6 TRBV6-5 CASSSRGSNSPLHF